This T cell receptor (beta chain) was sequenced for a study of T cell responses to AZD1222 COVID-19 vaccine. Study-level findings and limits: Dominant at 160-218 and 743-854, vaccine-associated CD4 TCRs also spanned spike. In the spike-specific TCR repertoire, nearly half reportedly target unmutated variant regions.

Comments on this clone: Antigen specificity is unknown.

V shed 1 base and J shed 2 bases, with 7 bases lying between them. The CDR3 is 14 amino acids. The germline gives CDR1 LGHNA, CDR2 YNFKEQ. Data came from immunoSEQ multiplex PCR; TCRdb stores just in-frame clones and leaves some out. The table includes 200,000 to 250,000 clones, under 95% detected once. The J gene is TRBJ2-3, the V gene TRBV4-2; D gene uncertain. This sequence originates from an adult in good health. This specimen was peripheral blood, taken on day 0 of MenACWY control vaccination. The CDR3 loop reads CASSQGPDTDTQYF. The DNA for the CDR3 is TGTGCCAGCAGCCAAGGGCCGGACACAGATACGCAGTATTTT.